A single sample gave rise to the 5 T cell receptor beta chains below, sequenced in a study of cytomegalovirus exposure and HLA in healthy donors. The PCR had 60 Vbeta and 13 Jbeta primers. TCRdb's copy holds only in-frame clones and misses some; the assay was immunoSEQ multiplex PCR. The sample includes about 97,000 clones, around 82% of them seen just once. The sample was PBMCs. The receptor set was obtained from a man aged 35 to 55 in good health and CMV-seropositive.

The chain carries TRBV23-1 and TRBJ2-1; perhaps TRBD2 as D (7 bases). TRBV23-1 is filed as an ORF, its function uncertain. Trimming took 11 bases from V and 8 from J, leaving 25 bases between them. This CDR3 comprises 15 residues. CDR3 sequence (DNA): TGCGCCGGCGGGAGCTTATGGGGGGGGGCCTATGAGCAGTTCTTC. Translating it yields CAGGSLWGGAYEQFF.

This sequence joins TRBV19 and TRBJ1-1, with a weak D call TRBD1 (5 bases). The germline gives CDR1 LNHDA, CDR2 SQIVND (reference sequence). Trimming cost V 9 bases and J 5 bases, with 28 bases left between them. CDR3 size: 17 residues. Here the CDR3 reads CASVKRGMVRVGTEAFF. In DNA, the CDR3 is TGTGCCAGCGTGAAGCGGGGGATGGTTCGGGTAGGGACTGAAGCTTTCTTT.

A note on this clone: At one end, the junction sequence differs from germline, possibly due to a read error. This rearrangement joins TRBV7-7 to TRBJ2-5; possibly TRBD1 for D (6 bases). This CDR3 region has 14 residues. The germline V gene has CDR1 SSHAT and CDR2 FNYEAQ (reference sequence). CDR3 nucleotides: TGTGCTAGCAGCCAGACAGGTTTTAAAGAGACCCAGTACTTC. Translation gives CASSQTGFKETQYF.

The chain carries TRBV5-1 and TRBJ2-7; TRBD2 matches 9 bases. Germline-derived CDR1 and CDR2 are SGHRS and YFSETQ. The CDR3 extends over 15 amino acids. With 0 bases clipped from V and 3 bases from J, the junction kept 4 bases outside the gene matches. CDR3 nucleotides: TGCGCCAGCAGCTTGGCTAGCGGGGACTACTACGAGCAGTACTTC. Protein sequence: CASSLASGDYYEQYF. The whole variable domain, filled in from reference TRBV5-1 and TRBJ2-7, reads KAGVTQTPRYLIKTRGQQVTLSCSPISGHRSVSWYQQTPGQGLQFLFEYFSETQRNKGNFPGRFSGRQFSNSRSEMNVSTLELGDSALYLCASSLASGDYYEQYFGPGTRLTVT.

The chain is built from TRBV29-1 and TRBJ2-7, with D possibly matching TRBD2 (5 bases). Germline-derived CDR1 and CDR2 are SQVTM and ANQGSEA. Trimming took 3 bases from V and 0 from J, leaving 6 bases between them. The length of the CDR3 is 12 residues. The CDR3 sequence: CSVDGSSYEQYF. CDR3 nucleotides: TGCAGCGTTGATGGGAGCTCCTACGAGCAGTACTTC.